This T cell receptor (beta chain) derives from a study of blood T cell repertoires in COVID-19. Study information: Acute and convalescent COVID-19 samples came from the United States, Italy and Spain. Nucleic acid was either cDNA or gDNA, and it came from T cells, B-cell-depleted T cells, or PBMCs.

Authors' data handling: Amplifying reference gene primers gave estimates of nucleated cell counts. Some clones are missing from TCRdb's copy, which holds only in-frame ones; the method was immunoSEQ multiplex PCR. The DNA gave D and trimming, while V, J and clone size come from that table. This table has 540,000 or so clones, approximately 91% appearing once. Germline CDR1 MNHNS, CDR2 SASEGT. The CDR3 contains 17 residues. V dropped 1 base and J dropped 0 bases, with 10 bases sitting between them. Patients at the Seattle site were enrolled during active infection and followed longitudinally. The TCR sequence derives from a woman aged 50 to 65 with COVID-19, enrolled during active disease. What was sequenced was peripheral blood. The chain uses TRBV6-1 and TRBJ2-6; no reliable D call. CDR3 DNA: TGTGCCAGCAGTGAAGACTTGCGGAGCTCTGGGGCCAACGTCCTGACTTTC. Protein product: CASSEDLRSSGANVLTF.